A selection of T cell receptor beta chains follows, all from one sample in a study of cytomegalovirus exposure and HLA in healthy donors. Clones were sequenced by immunoSEQ multiplex PCR, and TCRdb holds only the in-frame ones, with some missing. The sample carries around 120,000 clones, about 80% recorded once. Material for sequencing was PBMCs. These receptors originate from a man aged 60 to 69 in good health and CMV-seropositive. Each CDR3 is given with its conserved first and last residue. The D gene is left open where the match is weak. A row's size may be missing; if present it is once, few, many or a size class.

v_call	d_call	clone_size	j_call	cdr3_nt	cdr3_aa
TRBV29-1	-	few	TRBJ2-7	TGCAGCGTTGAGAGGGATTCCTACGAGCAGTACTTC	CSVERDSYEQYF
TRBV14	-	-	TRBJ2-5	TGTGCCAGCAGCCAAGACCAGGGTGCGCCCCAGTACTTC	CASSQDQGAPQYF
TRBV27	TRBD1	once	TRBJ1-6	TGTGCCAGCAGTTCGGGACAGGGGGTTTATTCACCCCTCCACTTT	CASSSGQGVYSPLHF
TRBV5-1	TRBD1	-	TRBJ1-1	TGCGCCAGCAGCGACCAGGGGGTTGACACTGAAGCTTTCTTT	CASSDQGVDTEAFF
TRBV5-4	TRBD1	-	TRBJ1-6	TGTGCCAGCAGCCCGGGGGCTACAGGGGTTAATTCACCCCTCCACTTT	CASSPGATGVNSPLHF
TRBV2	-	few	TRBJ1-6	TGTGCCAGCAGTGACCCGGGGAGCTCCTATAATTCACCCCTCCACTTT	CASSDPGSSYNSPLHF
TRBV5-4	-	-	TRBJ1-1	TGTGCCAGCAGCGCTGGTGAGGGGGTCATGAACACTGAAGCTTTCTTT	CASSAGEGVMNTEAFF
TRBV28	TRBD1	-	TRBJ1-2	TGTGCCAGCAGTTCCCCGGGACAGGGGGCACCTAACTATGGCTACACCTTC	CASSSPGQGAPNYGYTF
TRBV7-9	TRBD1	-	TRBJ1-6	TGTGCCAGCAGCAAACAGACAGGGCAGAGCTCACCCCTCCACTTT	CASSKQTGQSSPLHF
TRBV5-1	TRBD2	-	TRBJ2-1	TGCGCCAGCAGCAAATTGGCGAGCGGGGTGGGAAGCTCCTACAATGAGCAGTTCTTC	CASSKLASGVGSSYNEQFF
TRBV9	TRBD2	-	TRBJ2-5	TGTGCCAGCAGCCCACCAACCGTAGCGGGAGTACGAGAGACCCAGTACTTC	CASSPPTVAGVRETQYF
TRBV9	TRBD1	-	TRBJ2-2	TGTGCCAGCAGCGTAGGAGGGACAGGGTCTGCGTCCGGGGAGCTGTTTTTT	CASSVGGTGSASGELFF
TRBV5-1	TRBD1	-	TRBJ1-1	TGCGCCAGCAGCCCAGGCAGAACAGGGGTGGGCACTGAAGCTTTCTTT	CASSPGRTGVGTEAFF
TRBV19	-	-	TRBJ1-2	TGTGCCAGTAGCCCAACAAAGATATATGGCTACACCTTC	CASSPTKIYGYTF
TRBV7-3	-	few	TRBJ1-3	TGTGCCAGCCCGGGGGTGGGAAACACCATATATTTT	CASPGVGNTIYF
TRBV10-3	-	few	TRBJ2-7	TGTGCCATCAGTAAAGGACAGAGCTCCTACGAGCAGTACTTC	CAISKGQSSYEQYF
TRBV2	-	-	TRBJ1-5	TGTGCCAGCAAAAAAGGGGGCAATCAGCCCCAGCATTTT	CASKKGGNQPQHF
TRBV7-9	-	-	TRBJ1-4	TGTGCCAGCAGCCGAGCGACAGGCCCTAAAAGGTTTTTT	CASSRATGPKRFF
TRBV6-6	-	-	TRBJ2-2	TGTGCCAGCAGTTCTGTCCTGAACACCGGGGAGCTGTTTTTT	CASSSVLNTGELFF
TRBV6-5	-	-	TRBJ2-7	TGTGCCAGCAGTTACCGAGAGGCGCCCTACGAGCAGTACTTC	CASSYREAPYEQYF
TRBV6-1	-	-	TRBJ1-2	TGTGCCAGCAGTGGGACAGCTAACTATGGCTACACCTTC	CASSGTANYGYTF
TRBV7-3	TRBD2	-	TRBJ2-7	TGTGCCAGCAGCCCGAGCGGGATCCCGGGCGAGCAGTACTTC	CASSPSGIPGEQYF
TRBV7-3	TRBD1	few	TRBJ1-1	TGTGCCAGCAGCCCGGGACAGGGGGGTACTGAAGCTTTCTTT	CASSPGQGGTEAFF
TRBV5-6	TRBD1	-	TRBJ1-5	TGTGCCAGCAGCTTGGTAGGGGGCGATCAGCCCCAGCATTTT	CASSLVGGDQPQHF
TRBV5-4	TRBD2	-	TRBJ2-7	TGTGCCAGCAGTTGGGGTAGCGGGGGGGCGCTAGAGCAGTACTTC	CASSWGSGGALEQYF
TRBV7-6	-	-	TRBJ2-1	TGTGCCAGCAGCGTCCCGACAGGGAAGGAACTAGCGGTAACCTACAATGAGCAGTTCTTC	CASSVPTGKELAVTYNEQFF
TRBV6-6	-	once	TRBJ2-1	TGTGCCAGCAGTCCAACCCCGGGTTATGAGCGGTTCTTC	CASSPTPGYERFF
TRBV7-9	TRBD1	-	TRBJ2-3	TGTGCCAGCAGCCCCCCGGGACAGGGGAGCACAGATACGCAGTATTTT	CASSPPGQGSTDTQYF
TRBV28	TRBD1	-	TRBJ1-5	TGTGCCAGCGCGGGACAGGTCGATCAGCCCCAGCATTTT	CASAGQVDQPQHF
TRBV7-9	-	-	TRBJ2-2	TGTGCCAGCAGCTTAAGCTTAGAGGTGCGGGGCACCGGGGAGCTGTTTTTT	CASSLSLEVRGTGELFF
TRBV18	-	-	TRBJ1-5	TGTGCCAGCTCACCCGGGGGGGATCAGCCCCAGCATTTT	CASSPGGDQPQHF
TRBV30	-	-	TRBJ2-2	TGTGCCTGGAGTGTACTAGCCAGCTTCGGAAACACCGGGGAGCTGTTTTTT	CAWSVLASFGNTGELFF
TRBV11-2	TRBD1	-	TRBJ1-1	TGTGCCAGCAGCCATGGGACAGGGTTTTGGAACACTGAAGCTTTCTTT	CASSHGTGFWNTEAFF
TRBV7-9	TRBD1	-	TRBJ1-6	TGTGCCAGCAGCTTAGGTTATGGGACAGCTAATTCACCCCTCCACTTT	CASSLGYGTANSPLHF
TRBV11-2	-	-	TRBJ2-3	TGTGCCAGCAGCCCTAGTAGGACAGATACGCAGTATTTT	CASSPSRTDTQYF
TRBV5-1	TRBD2	-	TRBJ2-1	TGCGCCAGCAGAGGTACTAGCGGGAGTGGCAATGAGCAGTTCTTC	CASRGTSGSGNEQFF
TRBV4-2	TRBD1	-	TRBJ1-2	TGTGCCAGCAGCCCCAACCAGGGACAGGGAGGTGCCTATGGCTACACCTTC	CASSPNQGQGGAYGYTF
TRBV19	-	-	TRBJ2-7	TGTGCCAGTAGTATATCCCCAGGGAACGAGCAGTACTTC	CASSISPGNEQYF
TRBV5-6	-	-	TRBJ1-4	TGTGCCAGCAGGCGACAGTCTAATGAAAAACTGTTTTTT	CASRRQSNEKLFF
TRBV5-4	TRBD2	-	TRBJ2-5	TGTGCCAGCAGCTTGGGCGGGGGGGCCCGGGGGGAGACCCAGTACTTC	CASSLGGGARGETQYF
TRBV11-2	TRBD2	few	TRBJ2-3	TGTGCCAGCAGCAGCGGGACTAGCGGGAGGACAGATACGCAGTATTTT	CASSSGTSGRTDTQYF
TRBV15	TRBD1	-	TRBJ2-7	TGTGCCACCAGCAGGTCGGGACAGGGGGACGAGCAGTACTTC	CATSRSGQGDEQYF
TRBV5-1	TRBD1	-	TRBJ2-7	TGCGCCAGCAGCTGGAGACAGGGACCCTACGAGCAGTACTTC	CASSWRQGPYEQYF
TRBV10-1	-	-	TRBJ2-3	TGCGCCAGCAGTGAGCTTTCTGGGGCTAGCACAGATACGCAGTATTTT	CASSELSGASTDTQYF
TRBV16	TRBD1	-	TRBJ1-1	TGTGCCAGCAGCCAAGATCGGACAGGGGTCGCTGAAGCTTTCTTT	CASSQDRTGVAEAFF